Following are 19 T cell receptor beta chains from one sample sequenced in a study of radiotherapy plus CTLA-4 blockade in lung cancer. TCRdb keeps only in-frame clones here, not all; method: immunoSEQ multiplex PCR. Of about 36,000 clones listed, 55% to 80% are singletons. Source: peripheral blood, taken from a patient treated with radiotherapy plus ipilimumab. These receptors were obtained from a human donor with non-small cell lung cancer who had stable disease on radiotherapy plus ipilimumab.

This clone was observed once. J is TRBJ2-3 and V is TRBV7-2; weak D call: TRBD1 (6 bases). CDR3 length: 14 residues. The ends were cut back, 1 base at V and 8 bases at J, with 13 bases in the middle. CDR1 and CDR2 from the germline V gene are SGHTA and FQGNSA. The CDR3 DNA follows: TGTGCCAGCAGCTTAGGGACAGCCGCCGGTACGCAGTATTTT. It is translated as CASSLGTAAGTQYF.

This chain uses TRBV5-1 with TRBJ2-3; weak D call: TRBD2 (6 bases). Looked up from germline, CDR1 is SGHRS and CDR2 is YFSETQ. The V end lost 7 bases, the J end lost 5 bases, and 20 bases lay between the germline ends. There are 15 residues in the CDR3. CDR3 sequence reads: CASGEGTLARDTQYF. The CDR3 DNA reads TGCGCCAGCGGGGAAGGGACTTTGGCTCGAGATACGCAGTATTTT.

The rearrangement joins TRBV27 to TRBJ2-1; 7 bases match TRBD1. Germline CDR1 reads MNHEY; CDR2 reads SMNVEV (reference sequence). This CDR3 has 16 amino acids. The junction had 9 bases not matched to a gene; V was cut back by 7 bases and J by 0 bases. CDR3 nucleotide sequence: TGTGCCAGCAACAACAGGGGCCGAAGCTCCTACAATGAGCAGTTCTTC. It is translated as CASNNRGRSSYNEQFF.

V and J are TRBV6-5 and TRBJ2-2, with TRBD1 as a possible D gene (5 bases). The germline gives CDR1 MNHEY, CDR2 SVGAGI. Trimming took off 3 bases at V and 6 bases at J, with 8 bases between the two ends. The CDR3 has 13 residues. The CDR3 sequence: CASSYQGSGELFF. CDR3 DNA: TGTGCCAGCAGTTATCAGGGCTCCGGGGAGCTGTTTTTT.

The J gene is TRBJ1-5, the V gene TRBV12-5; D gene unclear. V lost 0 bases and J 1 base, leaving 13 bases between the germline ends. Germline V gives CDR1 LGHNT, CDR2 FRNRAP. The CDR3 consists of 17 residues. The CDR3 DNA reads TGTGCTAGTGGTTTGGTGTCCGGGTCTTGGAGCAATCAGCCCCAGCATTTT. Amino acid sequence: CASGLVSGSWSNQPQHF.

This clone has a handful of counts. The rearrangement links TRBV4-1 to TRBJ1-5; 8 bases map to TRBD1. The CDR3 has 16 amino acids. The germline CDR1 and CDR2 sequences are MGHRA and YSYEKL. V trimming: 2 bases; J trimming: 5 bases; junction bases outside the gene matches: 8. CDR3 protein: CASSQLGQGRDQPQHF. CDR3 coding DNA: TGCGCCAGCAGCCAACTTGGACAGGGTAGAGATCAGCCCCAGCATTTT.

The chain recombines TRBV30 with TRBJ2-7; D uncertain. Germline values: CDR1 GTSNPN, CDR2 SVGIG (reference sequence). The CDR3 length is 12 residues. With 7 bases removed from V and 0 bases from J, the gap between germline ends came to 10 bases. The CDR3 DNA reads TGTGCCTTTCAGGTGAGCTCCTACGAGCAGTACTTC. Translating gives CAFQVSSYEQYF.

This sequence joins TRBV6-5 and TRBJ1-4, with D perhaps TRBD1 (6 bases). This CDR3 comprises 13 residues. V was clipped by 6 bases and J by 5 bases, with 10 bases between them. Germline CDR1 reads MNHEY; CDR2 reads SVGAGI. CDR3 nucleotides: TGTGCCAGCAGGGACAGTTCGAATGAAAAACTGTTTTTT. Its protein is CASRDSSNEKLFF.

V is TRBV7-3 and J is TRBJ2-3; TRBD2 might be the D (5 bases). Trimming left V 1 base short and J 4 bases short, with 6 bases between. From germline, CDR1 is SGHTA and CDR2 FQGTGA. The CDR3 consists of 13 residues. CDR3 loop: CASSLIGADTQYF. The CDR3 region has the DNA TGTGCCAGCAGCTTAATCGGGGCAGATACGCAGTATTTT.

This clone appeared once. The CDR3: CASTSSGGLYGYTF. The CDR3 nucleotides are TGTGCCAGCACCTCGTCAGGGGGCCTCTATGGCTACACCTTC. The rearrangement joins TRBV2 to TRBJ1-2, with 8 bases aligning to TRBD1. The CDR3 consists of 14 residues. V shed 7 bases, J shed 4 bases, and the junction held 8 bases outside the gene matches. The germline gives CDR1 SNHLY, CDR2 FYNNEI.

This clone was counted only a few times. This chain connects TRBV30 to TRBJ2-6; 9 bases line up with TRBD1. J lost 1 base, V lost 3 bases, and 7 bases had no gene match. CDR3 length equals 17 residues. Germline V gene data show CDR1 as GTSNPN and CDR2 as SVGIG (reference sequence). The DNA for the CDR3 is TGTGCCTGGAGATTGGAGACAGGGGGTTCTGGGGCCAACGTCCTGACTTTC. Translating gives CAWRLETGGSGANVLTF.

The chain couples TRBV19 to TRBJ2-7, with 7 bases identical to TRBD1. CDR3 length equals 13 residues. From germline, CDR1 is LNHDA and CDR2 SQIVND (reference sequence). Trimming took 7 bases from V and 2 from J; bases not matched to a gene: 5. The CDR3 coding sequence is TGTGCCAGTAAGAACAGGGGTGCCTACGAGCAGTACTTC. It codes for CASKNRGAYEQYF.

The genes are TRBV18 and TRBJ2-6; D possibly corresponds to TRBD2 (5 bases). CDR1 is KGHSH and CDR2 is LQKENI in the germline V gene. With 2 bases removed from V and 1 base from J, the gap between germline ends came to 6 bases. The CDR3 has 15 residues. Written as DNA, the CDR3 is TGTGCCAGCTCACCAGCGGGTTCTGGGGCCAACGTCCTGACTTTC. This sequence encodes CASSPAGSGANVLTF.

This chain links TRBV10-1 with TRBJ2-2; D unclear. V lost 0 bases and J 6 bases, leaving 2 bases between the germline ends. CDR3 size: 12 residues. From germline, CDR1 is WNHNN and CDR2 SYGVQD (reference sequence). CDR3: CASSESSGELFF. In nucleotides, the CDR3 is TGCGCCAGCAGTGAGTCCTCCGGGGAGCTGTTTTTT.

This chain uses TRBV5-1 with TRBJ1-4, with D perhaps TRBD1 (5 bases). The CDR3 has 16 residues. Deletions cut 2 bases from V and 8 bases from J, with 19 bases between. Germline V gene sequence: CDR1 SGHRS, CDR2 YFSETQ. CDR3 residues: CASSLTVEGLGEKLFF. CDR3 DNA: TGCGCCAGCAGCTTAACCGTGGAGGGGCTGGGAGAAAAACTGTTTTTT.

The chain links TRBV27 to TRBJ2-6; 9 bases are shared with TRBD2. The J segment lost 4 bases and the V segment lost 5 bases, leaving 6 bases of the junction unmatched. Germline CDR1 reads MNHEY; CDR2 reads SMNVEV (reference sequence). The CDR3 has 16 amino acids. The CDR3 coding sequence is TGTGCCAGCAGTGCGGGGGGGGTCCTGGGGGCCAACGTCCTGACTTTC. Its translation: CASSAGGVLGANVLTF.

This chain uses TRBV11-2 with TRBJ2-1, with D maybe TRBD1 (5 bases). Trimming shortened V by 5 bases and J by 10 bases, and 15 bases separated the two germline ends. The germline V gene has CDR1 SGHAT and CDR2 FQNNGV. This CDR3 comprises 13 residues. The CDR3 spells CASSLGQGNEQFF. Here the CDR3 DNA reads TGTGCCAGCAGCCTAGGGCAGGGAAACGAGCAGTTCTTC.

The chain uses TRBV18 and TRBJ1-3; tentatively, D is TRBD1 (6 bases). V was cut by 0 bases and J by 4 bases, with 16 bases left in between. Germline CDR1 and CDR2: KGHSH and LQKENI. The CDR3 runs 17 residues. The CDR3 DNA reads TGTGCCAGCTCACCACCTAATAGCAGGGACACCGGAAACACCATATATTTT. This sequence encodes CASSPPNSRDTGNTIYF.

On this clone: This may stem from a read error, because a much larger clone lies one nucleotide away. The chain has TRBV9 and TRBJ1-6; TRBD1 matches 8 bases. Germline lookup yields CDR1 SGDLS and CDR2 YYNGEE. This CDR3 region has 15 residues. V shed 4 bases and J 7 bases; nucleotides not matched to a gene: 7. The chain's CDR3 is CASSPQTGENSPLHF. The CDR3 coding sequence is TGTGCCAGCAGCCCCCAGACAGGGGAGAATTCACCCCTCCACTTT.